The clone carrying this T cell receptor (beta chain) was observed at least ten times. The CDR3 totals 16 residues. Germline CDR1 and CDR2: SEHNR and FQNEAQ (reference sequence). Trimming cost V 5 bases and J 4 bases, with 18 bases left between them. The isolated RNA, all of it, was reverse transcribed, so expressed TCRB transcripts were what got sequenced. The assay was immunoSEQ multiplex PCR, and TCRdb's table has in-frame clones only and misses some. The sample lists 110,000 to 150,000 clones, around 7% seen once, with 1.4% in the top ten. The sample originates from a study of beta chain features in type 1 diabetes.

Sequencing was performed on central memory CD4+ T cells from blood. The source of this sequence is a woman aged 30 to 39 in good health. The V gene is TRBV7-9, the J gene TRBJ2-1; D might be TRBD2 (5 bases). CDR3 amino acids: CASSPILTSGYNEQFF. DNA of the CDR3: TGTGCCAGCAGCCCCATTCTTACTTCGGGATACAATGAGCAGTTCTTC. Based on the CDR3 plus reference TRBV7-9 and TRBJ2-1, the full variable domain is DTGVSQNPRHKITKRGQNVTFRCDPISEHNRLYWYRQTLGQGPEFLTYFQNEAQLEKSRLLSDRFSAERPKGSFSTLEIQRTEQGDSAMYLCASSPILTSGYNEQFFGPGTRLTVL.